The subject of this entry is one T cell receptor (beta chain). Measured with immunoSEQ multiplex PCR; TCRdb has only the in-frame clones, and not every one. This sample has roughly 80,000 clones, with around four fifths found just once. The record originates from a study of T cell clones after liver transplantation. The wider study: TCRbeta sequencing after a pre-transplant mixed lymphocyte reaction identified graft-donor-reactive clones, later tracked in post-transplant blood. Timepoints were pre-transplant, pre-withdrawal, and after withdrawal was completed or failed.

With V trimmed by 6 bases and J by 0 bases, 4 bases remained unmatched. The germline V gene has CDR1 MNHNY and CDR2 SVGAGI (reference sequence). CDR3 length: 14 residues. V gene TRBV6-6 combines with J gene TRBJ2-5, with 7 bases aligning to TRBD1. The starting material was CD4+ T cells from blood, obtained approximately 3.5 years after liver transplant. The TCR was taken from a human patient who received a liver transplant. Some of the T cells might come from the graft donor. In nucleotides, the CDR3 is TGTGCCAGCAGAGTCGACAGGGACCAAGAGACCCAGTACTTC. Translating gives CASRVDRDQETQYF.